The 17 T cell receptor beta chains given below trace back to one sample, sequenced in a study of CD8+ T cells in alopecia areata (dated by TCRdb to the late 2010s). Receptor amplification or capture employed the immunoSEQ multiplex PCR assay. RNA was extracted from all samples and reverse transcribed into cDNA, which served as template for TCR sequencing. Here the immuneACCESS table is served through TCRdb, limited to in-frame sequences with V and J called. Missing clones are a known gap in these copies; in checked studies unresolved V genes cover under half, and the rest lacks a known reason. Recorded for this sample are approximately 180,000 clones; roughly 50% of them occurred a single time. 10% to 13% of the sample rests with the top ten. The time point tag for this specimen amounts to: about 25 weeks on oral tofacitinib. The treatment or condition tag for this specimen amounts to: oral pan-JAK inhibitor, 5-10 mg twice daily.

Sample: CD8+ T cells sorted from blood, taken at week 24, from a patient treated with tofacitinib. The receptors derive from a human donor with alopecia areata.

This chain joins TRBV7-3 and TRBJ2-2; D perhaps matches TRBD2 (5 bases). Germline V gene data show CDR1 as SGHTA and CDR2 as FQGTGA. There are 13 residues in the CDR3. V gave up 2 bases and J gave up 5 bases, with 6 bases separating them. CDR3 in DNA: TGTGCCAGCAGCTTATCGGGGACCGGGGAGCTGTTTTTT. Translated, it gives CASSLSGTGELFF.

There are a few counts of this clone. V usage is TRBV13 and J usage is TRBJ1-5; possible D gene TRBD1, 6 bases. The CDR3 runs 14 residues. The ends were cut back, 3 bases at V and 1 base at J, with 7 bases in the middle. CDR1 is PRHDT, CDR2 FYEKMQ, per germline (reference sequence). The DNA for the CDR3 is TGTGCCAGCAGCTTCAGGGGAAGCAATCAGCCCCAGCATTTT. It translates to CASSFRGSNQPQHF.

The chain combines TRBV19 with TRBJ1-6, with D unclear. V was clipped by 7 bases and J by 12 bases, with 19 bases between them. The CDR3 covers 14 residues. Looked up from germline, CDR1 is LNHDA and CDR2 is SQIVND (reference sequence). CDR3 residues: CASTEAGSRRPLHF. As DNA, the CDR3 is TGTGCCAGTACCGAAGCGGGCTCCCGCCGACCCCTCCACTTT.

V usage is TRBV11-2 and J usage is TRBJ2-7; D is unresolved. V was pared by 2 bases and J by 3 bases, with 8 bases between. Per the germline V gene, CDR1 is SGHAT and CDR2 is FQNNGV. This CDR3 has 13 residues. The chain's CDR3 is CASSLNPDYEQYF. CDR3 DNA sequence: TGTGCCAGCAGCTTAAACCCAGACTACGAGCAGTACTTC.

This chain connects TRBV5-6 to TRBJ2-5; tentative D call: TRBD2 (6 bases). The V gene lost 0 bases and the J gene lost 3 bases, with 9 bases spanning the gap. The CDR3 spans 14 residues. CDR1 and CDR2 from the germline V gene are SGHDT and YYEEEE. The CDR3 DNA reads as TGTGCCAGCAGCTTGGGCGGGGTCGAAGAGACCCAGTACTTC. It translates to CASSLGGVEETQYF. Full variable domain (outside the CDR3, taken from reference TRBV5-6 and TRBJ2-5): DAGVTQSPTHLIKTRGQQVTLRCSPKSGHDTVSWYQQALGQGPQFIFQYYEEEERQRGNFPDRFSGHQFPNYSSELNVNALLLGDSALYLCASSLGGVEETQYFGPGTRLLVL.

The chain carries TRBV4-3 and TRBJ2-1; 7 nucleotides match TRBD1. Germline V gene sequence: CDR1 LGHNA, CDR2 YSLEER. J gave up 2 bases and V 0 bases, and 4 bases lay outside the gene matches. The CDR3 covers 16 residues. This CDR3 reads CASSQDGTDAYNEQFF. As DNA, the CDR3 is TGCGCCAGCAGCCAAGATGGGACAGACGCCTACAATGAGCAGTTCTTC.

This chain connects TRBV29-1 to TRBJ1-2; perhaps TRBD1 as D (6 bases). Trimming took 4 bases from V and 2 from J, leaving 20 bases between them. This CDR3 is 16 amino acids long. Germline-derived CDR1 and CDR2 are SQVTM and ANQGSEA. In DNA, the CDR3 is TGCAGCGTTGCCGACGGGACAATCCAACAAAACTATGGCTACACCTTC. Its protein product is CSVADGTIQQNYGYTF.

The chain carries TRBV7-9 and TRBJ2-6; 7 nucleotides line up with TRBD1. After removal of 5 bases from V and 0 bases from J, the junction contained 13 bases not matched to a gene. The CDR3 extends over 19 amino acids. Germline lookup yields CDR1 SEHNR and CDR2 FQNEAQ (reference sequence). CDR3 in DNA: TGTGCCAGCAGCAGAATAGGGGGACAGTCATCCTCTGGGGCCAACGTCCTGACTTTC. Protein: CASSRIGGQSSSGANVLTF. The variable domain in full, with the rest retrieved from reference TRBV7-9 and TRBJ2-6, is DTGVSQNPRHKITKRGQNVTFRCDPISEHNRLYWYRQTLGQGPEFLTYFQNEAQLEKSRLLSDRFSAERPKGSFSTLEIQRTEQGDSAMYLCASSRIGGQSSSGANVLTFGAGSRLTVL.

This clone was counted a few times. The chain is built from TRBV7-9 and TRBJ1-1, with D unresolved. There are 13 residues in the CDR3. From germline, CDR1 is SEHNR and CDR2 FQNEAQ (reference sequence). The V and J ends lost 1 base and 4 bases respectively, with 7 bases between them. For the CDR3, the DNA is TGTGCCAGCAGCTTAGGGCGAGTCACTGAAGCTTTCTTT. Translation: CASSLGRVTEAFF.

This clone was counted a few times. The chain joins TRBV2 to TRBJ2-7, with D unresolved. The CDR3 extends over 14 amino acids. Germline assignment: CDR1 SNHLY and CDR2 FYNNEI. Trimming took off 0 bases at V and 11 bases at J, with 17 bases between the two ends. The chain's CDR3 is CASSEAAGTRRKYF. The DNA for the CDR3 is TGTGCCAGCAGTGAAGCGGCAGGCACCAGGAGAAAGTACTTC.

This chain connects TRBV4-3 to TRBJ1-2; D ambiguous. Germline lookup yields CDR1 LGHNA and CDR2 YSLEER. Trimming shortened V by 0 bases and J by 4 bases, and 12 bases separated the two germline ends. CDR3 size: 15 residues. The CDR3 loop reads CASSQDLGSGYGYTF. In DNA form, the CDR3 reads TGCGCCAGCAGCCAAGACCTAGGGAGCGGCTATGGCTACACCTTC.

The V and J genes are TRBV14 and TRBJ2-7; 7 bases line up with TRBD1. The CDR3 consists of 14 residues. Germline trimming cut 1 base from V and 4 bases from J; bases unmatched to any gene: 4. Per the germline V gene, CDR1 is SGHDN and CDR2 is FVKESK. CDR3 in amino acids: CASSQAGTEYEQYF. DNA of the CDR3: TGTGCCAGCAGCCAAGCCGGGACAGAATACGAGCAGTACTTC.

This rearrangement joins TRBV20-1 to TRBJ1-2, with 7 bases identical to TRBD1. This CDR3 is 11 amino acids long. From germline, CDR1 is DFQATT and CDR2 SNEGSKA (reference sequence). J was trimmed by 8 bases and V by 1 base; bases with no gene match: 1. CDR3 in DNA: TGCAGTGCTAGAGGAGGGGGCGGCTACACCTTC. This translates into CSARGGGGYTF.

V and J are TRBV4-3 and TRBJ1-6; TRBD1 aligns across 7 bases. This CDR3 has 15 residues. J lost 8 bases, V lost 4 bases, and 8 bases had no gene match. The germline V gene has CDR1 LGHNA and CDR2 YSLEER. The DNA of the CDR3 is TGCGCCAGCAGCCCGGCCCGGGACAGAGATTCACCCCTCCACTTT. Amino acid sequence: CASSPARDRDSPLHF.

The V and J genes are TRBV25-1 and TRBJ1-4; 8 bases agree with TRBD1. In germline, CDR1 is MGHDK, CDR2 SYGVNS. Germline trimming cut 4 bases from V and 7 bases from J; bases unmatched to any gene: 2. The CDR3 consists of 13 residues. CDR3 residues: CASSAGGGEKLFF. DNA for the CDR3: TGTGCCAGCAGTGCAGGGGGCGGTGAAAAACTGTTTTTT. Looking up the rest from reference TRBV25-1 and TRBJ1-4 gives the full variable domain: EADIYQTPRYLVIGTGKKITLECSQTMGHDKMYWYQQDPGMELHLIHYSYGVNSTEKGDLSSESTVSRIRTEHFPLTLESARPSHTSQYLCASSAGGGEKLFFGSGTQLSVL.

V gene TRBV30 combines with J gene TRBJ1-1, with D perhaps TRBD1 (5 bases). This CDR3 region has 13 residues. Germline CDR1 and CDR2: GTSNPN and SVGIG (reference sequence). Deletions cut 4 bases from V and 4 bases from J, with 13 bases between. As DNA, the CDR3 is TGTGCCTGGAAAGGGGATACGGGCACTGAAGCTTTCTTT. Protein: CAWKGDTGTEAFF.

In its sample, this clone was seen a few times. The chain joins TRBV12-5 to TRBJ1-1, with D unclear. The CDR3 covers 11 residues. Germline V lookup: CDR1 LGHNT, CDR2 FRNRAP. Between the trimmed V and J ends, which lost 6 bases and 1 base, there was a span of 3 bases. CDR3 nucleotide sequence: TGTGCTAGTGGGCCGAACACTGAAGCTTTCTTT. It yields the protein CASGPNTEAFF.